This T cell receptor (beta chain) was sequenced for a study of shared clonotypes between healthy human individuals. Note on this clone: Other DNA sequences within the sample encode an identical CDR3.

CD45RA+ naive and CD45RA-negative memory subsets were separated from CD4+ cells. V was cut by 5 bases and J by 2 bases, with 10 bases left in between. Germline CDR1 is MNHEY and CDR2 is SVGAGI. The CDR3 has 13 residues. The repertoire was sequenced with immunoSEQ multiplex PCR; TCRdb's copy has only in-frame clones and lacks some. The table lists about 2.3 million clones, roughly 90% of them singletons. This clonotype was obtained from a man between 18 and 29 years old in good health. Some clones in this sample may be carry-over from other donors' samples. V is TRBV6-5 and J is TRBJ2-7; weak D call: TRBD2 (6 bases). The specimen was naive CD4+ T cells from PBMCs. Subset specified: CD45RA+ positively selected. The CDR3 DNA is TGTGCCAGCAGTCAACGACTAGCCTACGAGCAGTACTTC. Encoded protein: CASSQRLAYEQYF.